This T cell receptor beta chain originates from a study of T cell changes during pregnancy in multiple sclerosis. Profiled with immunoSEQ multiplex PCR; TCRdb holds only in-frame clones, not every one. The sample consists of around 56,000 clones, 90% to 95% of them appearing once. The CDR3 length is 16 residues. Looked up from germline, CDR1 is SEHNR and CDR2 is FQNEAQ (reference sequence). With 5 bases clipped from V and 2 bases from J, the junction kept 8 bases outside the gene matches. The specimen comprised CD8+ T cells from peripheral blood mononuclear cells, sampled after pregnancy. The sequence derives from a female donor with multiple sclerosis, enrolled in a pregnancy study. The chain links TRBV7-9 to TRBJ2-1; 8 positions match TRBD1. CDR3 loop: CASSPGTGKAYNEQFF. Here the CDR3 DNA reads TGTGCCAGCAGCCCCGGGACAGGAAAAGCCTACAATGAGCAGTTCTTC.